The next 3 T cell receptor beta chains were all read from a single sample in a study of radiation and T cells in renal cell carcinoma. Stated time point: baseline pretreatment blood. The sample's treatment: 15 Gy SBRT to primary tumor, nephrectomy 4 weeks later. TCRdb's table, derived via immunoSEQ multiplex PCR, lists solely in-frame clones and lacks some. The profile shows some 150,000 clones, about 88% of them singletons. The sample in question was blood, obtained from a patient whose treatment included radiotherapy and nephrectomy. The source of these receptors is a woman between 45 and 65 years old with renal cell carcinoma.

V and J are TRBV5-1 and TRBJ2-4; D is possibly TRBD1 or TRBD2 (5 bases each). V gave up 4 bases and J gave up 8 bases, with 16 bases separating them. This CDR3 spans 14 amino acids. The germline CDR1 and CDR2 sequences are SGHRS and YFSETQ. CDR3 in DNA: TGCGCCAGCAGCGGGGGACGGCAGGCGGACATTCAGTACTTC. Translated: CASSGGRQADIQYF.

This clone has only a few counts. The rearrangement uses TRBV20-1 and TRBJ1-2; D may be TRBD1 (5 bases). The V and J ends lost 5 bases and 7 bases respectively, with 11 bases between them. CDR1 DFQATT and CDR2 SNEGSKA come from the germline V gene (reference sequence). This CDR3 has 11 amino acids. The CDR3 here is CSAPRGGGYTF. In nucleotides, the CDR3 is TGCAGTGCTCCTAGGGGTGGTGGCTACACCTTC.

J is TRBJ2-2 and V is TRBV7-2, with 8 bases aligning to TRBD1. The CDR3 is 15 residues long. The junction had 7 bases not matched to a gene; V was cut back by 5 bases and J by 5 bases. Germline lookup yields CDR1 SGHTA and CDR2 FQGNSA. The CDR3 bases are TGTGCCAGCAGCCGACGACAGGGGCAGACCGGGGAGCTGTTTTTT. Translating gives CASSRRQGQTGELFF.